This record concerns one TCR beta chain sequence. The CDR3 length is 15 residues. The ends were cut back, 4 bases at V and 0 bases at J, with 10 bases in the middle. Germline V lookup: CDR1 MDHEN, CDR2 SYDVKM. A heparinised blood draw that averaged about 100 mL was obtained once from each donor. As every portion of the isolated RNA was reverse transcribed, the sequencing read expressed TCRB transcripts. Profiled with immunoSEQ multiplex PCR; TCRdb holds only in-frame clones, not every one. This sample yields hundreds of thousands of clones, of which about 30% are seen a single time; about 0.06% belongs to the top ten. The data are from a study of beta chain features in type 1 diabetes. Turning to the study itself: Summed over all samples, the examined sorted cells came to about 110 million.

Sequencing was performed on naive CD4+ T cells from blood. The receptor comes from a man in his late teens or twenties in good health. V is TRBV28 and J is TRBJ2-1, with D perhaps matching TRBD2 (5 bases). The CDR3 DNA follows: TGTGCCAGCAGTTGGACTGATGCCTCCTACAATGAGCAGTTCTTC. Its translation: CASSWTDASYNEQFF.